This T cell receptor (beta chain) was recorded in a study of T cells after posttransplantation cyclophosphamide. Clones were read by immunoSEQ multiplex PCR, and TCRdb kept only the in-frame ones, dropping some. Of 50,000 to 65,000 clones listed, around 83% are singletons. This receptor was identified in a man under 40 with a blood cancer, CMV-positive, and with a related stem cell donor. Sample: PBMCs.

CDR3 DNA: TGTGCCTGGACCCCCACGGGGAACGAGCAGTACTTC. As protein: CAWTPTGNEQYF. This sequence joins TRBV30 and TRBJ2-7; the D gene is possibly TRBD2 (5 bases). V lost 4 bases and J 5 bases, leaving 12 bases between the germline ends. CDR1 GTSNPN and CDR2 SVGIG come from the germline V gene (reference sequence). The CDR3 is made up of 12 amino acids.